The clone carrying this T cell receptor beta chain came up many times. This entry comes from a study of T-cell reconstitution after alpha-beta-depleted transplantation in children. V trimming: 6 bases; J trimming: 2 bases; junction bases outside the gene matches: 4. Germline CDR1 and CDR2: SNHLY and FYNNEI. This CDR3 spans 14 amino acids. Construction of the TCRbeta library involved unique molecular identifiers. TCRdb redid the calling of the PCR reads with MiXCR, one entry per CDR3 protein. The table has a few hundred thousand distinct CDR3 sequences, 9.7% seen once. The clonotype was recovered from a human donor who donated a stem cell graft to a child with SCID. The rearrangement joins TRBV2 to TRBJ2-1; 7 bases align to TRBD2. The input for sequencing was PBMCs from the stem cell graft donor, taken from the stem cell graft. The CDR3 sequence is CASRILAAYNEQFF. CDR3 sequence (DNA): TGTGCCAGCAGGATTCTAGCGGCCTACAATGAGCAGTTCTTC.